Listed here are 6 T cell receptor beta chains from one sample, sequenced in a study of cytomegalovirus exposure and HLA in healthy donors. Use of 60 Vbeta and 13 Jbeta primers characterized the PCR. Using immunoSEQ multiplex PCR, the repertoire was profiled, and TCRdb retains in-frame clones only, with some absent. Among some 150,000 clones, over 60% were seen once, and the ten largest hold 2% to 2.5%. Sequencing was done on a sample of PBMCs. The receptors shown here come from a man in his forties in good health and CMV-seronegative.

The rearrangement links TRBV28 to TRBJ2-5, with TRBD1 matching over 7 bases. V dropped 6 bases and J dropped 5; count of bases not matched to a gene: 3. The CDR3 is 12 amino acids. Germline CDR1 reads MDHEN; CDR2 reads SYDVKM. As DNA, the CDR3 is TGTGCCAGCAGGACAGGGTTGGAGACCCAGTACTTC. It is translated as CASRTGLETQYF.

The genes are TRBV11-3 and TRBJ2-5, with D maybe TRBD2 (5 bases). Germline CDR1 SGHNT, CDR2 YENEEA. This CDR3 region has 14 residues. The ends were cut back, 5 bases at V and 5 bases at J, with 15 bases in the middle. CDR3 nucleotides: TGTGCCAGCAGCCTGCGGGTGGGAGCGGAGACCCAGTACTTC. It translates to CASSLRVGAETQYF.

This chain links TRBV28 with TRBJ1-4; 8 bases align to TRBD1. This CDR3 comprises 14 residues. After removal of 1 base from V and 8 bases from J, the junction contained 3 bases not matched to a gene. Per the germline V gene, CDR1 is MDHEN and CDR2 is SYDVKM. The CDR3: CASSLSGGEEKLFF. In DNA, the CDR3 is TGTGCCAGCAGTTTATCAGGGGGCGAGGAAAAACTGTTTTTT.

The chain links TRBV6-1 to TRBJ2-2; D ambiguous. Germline V gives CDR1 MNHNS, CDR2 SASEGT. The ends were cut back, 6 bases at V and 5 bases at J, with 16 bases in the middle. The length of the CDR3 is 15 residues. CDR3 in amino acids: CASRGPARLTGELFF. The CDR3 DNA reads as TGTGCCAGCAGAGGCCCGGCTAGACTGACCGGGGAGCTGTTTTTT.

This chain links TRBV7-2 with TRBJ1-1, with D unclear. V lost 4 bases to trimming and J lost 2 bases, with 8 bases between them. Germline V gene data show CDR1 as SGHTA and CDR2 as FQGNSA. The CDR3 covers 13 residues. CDR3 nucleotides: TGTGCCAGCAGCTCCGGAGCCAACACTGAAGCTTTCTTT. Residues: CASSSGANTEAFF. Complete variable domain (other parts from reference TRBV7-2 and TRBJ1-1): GAGVSQSPSNKVTEKGKDVELRCDPISGHTALYWYRQSLGQGLEFLIYFQGNSAPDKSGLPSDRFSAERTGGSVSTLTIQRTQQEDSAVYLCASSSGANTEAFFGQGTRLTVV.

V is TRBV2 and J is TRBJ2-1, with no clear D. CDR3 length: 16 amino acids. Germline V lookup: CDR1 SNHLY, CDR2 FYNNEI. With 5 bases removed from V and 6 bases from J, the gap between germline ends came to 20 bases. The CDR3 protein is CASSNIDFTVSNEQFF. The CDR3 DNA is TGTGCCAGCAGTAATATCGACTTTACCGTATCCAATGAGCAGTTCTTC.